This T cell receptor beta chain was identified in a study of sequential checkpoint blockade in melanoma. The data were produced by immunoSEQ multiplex PCR, yet TCRdb's version contains in-frame clones alone and is incomplete. The sample lists 25,000 to 35,000 clones; 65% to 85% were seen once. The CDR3 has 13 amino acids. V lost 5 bases, J lost 3 bases, and 11 bases lay in between. Germline values: CDR1 SGHVS, CDR2 FQNEAQ. This sample's treatment: randomized to nivolumab then ipilimumab (arm A) or the reverse (arm B). The clonotype originates from a human donor with melanoma. The sequenced sample was CD8+ T cells sorted from blood (inferred from file names), obtained from a patient given nivolumab and ipilimumab in sequence. V gene TRBV7-8 combines with J gene TRBJ2-7; D ambiguous. The DNA of the CDR3 is TGTGCCAGCAGCCCAGGTGGTAGCTACGAGCAGTACTTC. Amino acid sequence: CASSPGGSYEQYF.